This T cell receptor (beta chain) was recovered during a study of vaccination and CD4 T cells after COVID-19. For the study at large: SARS-CoV-2 positivity in convalescent patients was established by nasal swab PCR; roughly nine had mild and one severe disease. Convalescent cases consisted of six males and four females, of whom two were Hispanic. Every participant had a vaccine, which was either BNT162b2 or mRNA-1273, given in two doses. Stimulation of cells relied on overlapping spike peptides derived from SARS-CoV-2, HCoV-NL63, HCoV-OC43 and HCoV-229E.

With the Oncomine TCR Beta short-read assay, DNA from cultured CD4+ T cells was sequenced. TCRdb itself ran the PCR reads through MiXCR, one entry per CDR3 protein. The sample yields about 10,000 distinct CDR3 sequences, approximately 59% seen once. The treatment here: roughly ten-day PBMC culture with coronavirus spike peptide pools or control peptides (ViraFEST assay). As to this clonotype: The antigen remains unidentified.

CDR1 is SGHAT and CDR2 is FQNNGV in the germline V gene. CDR3 length equals 14 residues. V was trimmed by 0 bases and J by 3 bases, leaving 5 bases between them. Source material: CD4+ T cells from blood, cultured in vitro. The source is a human donor who had recovered from COVID-19. This sequence joins TRBV11-2 and TRBJ2-2; D remains ambiguous. The CDR3: CASSLEYDTGELFF. CDR3 sequence (DNA): TGTGCCAGCAGCTTAGAATATGACACCGGGGAGCTGTTTTTT.